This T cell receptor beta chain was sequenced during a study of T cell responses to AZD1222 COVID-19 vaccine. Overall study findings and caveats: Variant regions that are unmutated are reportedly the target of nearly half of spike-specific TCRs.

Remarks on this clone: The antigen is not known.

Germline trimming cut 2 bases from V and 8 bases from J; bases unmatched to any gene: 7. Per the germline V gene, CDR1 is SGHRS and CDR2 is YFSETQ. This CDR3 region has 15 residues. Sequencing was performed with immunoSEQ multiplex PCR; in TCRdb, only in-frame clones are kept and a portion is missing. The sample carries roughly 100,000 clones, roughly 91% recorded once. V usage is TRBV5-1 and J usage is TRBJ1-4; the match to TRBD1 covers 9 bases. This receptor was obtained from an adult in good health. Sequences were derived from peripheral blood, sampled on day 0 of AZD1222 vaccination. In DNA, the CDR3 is TGCGCCAGCAGCTTCGGCGGGACAGGGCGGGAAAAACTGTTTTTT. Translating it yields CASSFGGTGREKLFF.